What follows are 29 T cell receptor beta chains derived from one specimen sequenced in a study of T cells after yellow fever vaccination. MiXCR was run by TCRdb on the 5' RACE reads, yielding one entry per CDR3 protein. The sample has around 350,000 distinct CDR3 sequences; 11% are singletons. Specimen: PBMCs, collected on the day of the first yellow fever vaccination. These receptors all stem from a man between 18 and 29 years old who received the YFV17D yellow fever vaccine.

The rearrangement joins TRBV4-3 to TRBJ2-2, with TRBD2 as a possible D gene (6 bases). The CDR3 contains 15 residues. CDR1 LGHNA and CDR2 YSLEER come from the germline V gene. With 0 bases removed from V and 8 bases from J, the gap between germline ends came to 13 bases. DNA for the CDR3: TGCGCCAGCAGCCAAGAAGCTCGGGGGACTGGGGAGCTGTTTTTT. Amino acid sequence: CASSQEARGTGELFF.

The CDR3 sequence is CASSAEGLAGGYEQYV. CDR3 sequence (DNA): TGTGCCAGCAGCGCAGAGGGCCTAGCGGGAGGCTACGAGCAGTACGTC. The chain is built from TRBV5-5 and TRBJ2-7; 11 positions match TRBD2. V lost 4 bases, J lost 3 bases, and 9 bases stayed unmatched. CDR1 SGHKS and CDR2 YYEKEE come from the germline V gene (reference sequence). The CDR3 covers 16 residues.

This clonotype appeared a few times. The chain combines TRBV11-2 with TRBJ2-5; TRBD1 matches 7 bases. The germline CDR1 and CDR2 sequences are SGHAT and FQNNGV. The CDR3 runs 14 residues. V lost 6 bases to trimming and J lost 3 bases; unmatched junction nucleotides: 7. The CDR3 spells CASRTGTEEETQYF. The CDR3 region has the DNA TGTGCCAGCAGAACCGGGACAGAAGAAGAGACCCAGTACTTC.

On this clonotype: Being one base from a much bigger clone, this may be a read error. This chain connects TRBV15 to TRBJ1-1; no reliable D call. The CDR3 consists of 14 residues. Germline CDR1 and CDR2: LNHNV and YYDKDF (reference sequence). V dropped 11 bases and J dropped 4 bases, with 20 bases sitting between them. The CDR3 nucleotides are TGTGCCGCCCGACTTGAACGCGGCAGCACTGAAGCTTTCTTT. It specifies CAARLERGSTEAFF.

The chain employs TRBV7-9 and TRBJ1-1, with 8 bases identical to TRBD1. The CDR3 is 16 amino acids. V gave up 4 bases and J gave up 4 bases; unmatched junction bases: 11. Looked up from germline, CDR1 is SEHNR and CDR2 is FQNEAQ (reference sequence). CDR3 nucleotides: TGTGCCAGCAGCTCTCATATATGGACAGGGCTCACTGAAGCTTTCTTT. Protein product: CASSSHIWTGLTEAFF.

This clonotype was observed a few times. This sequence joins TRBV7-3 and TRBJ2-2; D gene unclear. CDR3 size: 16 residues. Trimming took 2 bases from V and 1 from J, leaving 11 bases between them. Germline V lookup: CDR1 SGHTA, CDR2 FQGTGA. CDR3 bases: TGTGCCAGCAGCTTAGGGTGGGTCGTGAACACCGGGGAGCTGTTTTTT. The encoded protein is CASSLGWVVNTGELFF.

This clonotype was observed a few times. The rearrangement uses TRBV7-9 and TRBJ1-6, with D tentatively TRBD1 (5 bases). The V end was cut by 5 bases, the J end by 6 bases, with 14 bases between. The germline V gene has CDR1 SEHNR and CDR2 FQNEAQ (reference sequence). CDR3 length: 15 residues. CDR3 coding DNA: TGTGCCAGCAGCCCGACCGGCGGGGGTAATTCACCCCTCCACTTT. It translates to CASSPTGGGNSPLHF.

This clonotype was found a few times. CDR3 sequence (DNA): TGCAGTGCCATGGCGGAGGATCAGCCCCAGCATTTT. As protein: CSAMAEDQPQHF. The chain recombines TRBV20-1 with TRBJ1-5; D call uncertain. V was pared by 6 bases and J by 5 bases, with 11 bases between. CDR3 length: 12 residues. Germline loops: CDR1 DFQATT, CDR2 SNEGSKA (reference sequence).

The chain couples TRBV4-1 to TRBJ1-1; the D is unclear. The germline CDR1 and CDR2 sequences are MGHRA and YSYEKL. The CDR3 is made up of 16 amino acids. V lost 5 bases, J lost 0 bases, and 16 bases lay in between. The CDR3 DNA reads as TGCGCCAGCAGCTTGTTAATAGGAGTCATGAACACTGAAGCTTTCTTT. It yields the protein CASSLLIGVMNTEAFF.

Many counts were recorded for this clonotype. The J gene is TRBJ2-1, the V gene TRBV11-2; 8 bases align to TRBD1. Trimming took 0 bases from V and 0 from J; bases not matched to a gene: 7. Germline-derived CDR1 and CDR2 are SGHAT and FQNNGV. The CDR3 extends over 18 amino acids. The CDR3 sequence: CASSLDQSGTGSYNEQFF. CDR3 nucleotides: TGTGCCAGCAGCTTAGATCAATCGGGGACAGGCTCCTACAATGAGCAGTTCTTC.

The chain has TRBV5-1 and TRBJ2-2; 7 positions match TRBD1. The CDR3 is 15 residues long. Germline loops: CDR1 SGHRS, CDR2 YFSETQ. The V gene end was trimmed by 4 bases and the J gene end by 3 bases; junction bases not matched to a gene: 6. This chain's CDR3 is CASSPGTAYTGELFF. The CDR3 coding sequence is TGCGCCAGCAGCCCCGGGACAGCCTACACCGGGGAGCTGTTTTTT.

This clonotype came up a few times. The V call is TRBV27, the J call TRBJ2-5, with a tentative D call TRBD2 (6 bases). The germline V gene encodes CDR1 MNHEY and CDR2 SMNVEV (reference sequence). The V end lost 3 bases, the J end lost 4 bases, and 9 bases lay between the germline ends. The CDR3 is 13 residues long. The CDR3 here is CASSFRDLETQYF. The CDR3 region has the DNA TGTGCCAGCAGTTTCCGGGACTTAGAGACCCAGTACTTC.

This clonotype was detected a few times. The rearrangement links TRBV7-2 to TRBJ1-2, with a tentative D call TRBD1 (6 bases). Deletions cut 7 bases from V and 6 bases from J, with 24 bases between. CDR1 is SGHTA and CDR2 is FQGNSA in the germline V gene. The CDR3 is 16 amino acids. This CDR3 is CASTQPSWTDTDGYTF. CDR3 DNA: TGTGCCAGCACCCAACCATCCTGGACAGATACAGATGGCTACACCTTC.

This rearrangement joins TRBV6-5 to TRBJ1-2; D gene uncertain. The CDR3 is 14 amino acids. Trimming left V 2 bases short and J 2 bases short, with 9 bases between. Germline values: CDR1 MNHEY, CDR2 SVGAGI. The CDR3 sequence is CASSYVDTNYGYTF. DNA for the CDR3: TGTGCCAGCAGTTACGTTGACACCAACTATGGCTACACCTTC.

A single count supports this clonotype. The chain is built from TRBV3-1 and TRBJ2-7, with 8 bases that match TRBD2. The CDR3 loop spans 15 amino acids. V lost 2 bases, J lost 2 bases, and 5 bases stayed unmatched. The germline V gene encodes CDR1 LGHDT and CDR2 YNNKEL (reference sequence). The CDR3: CASSQSTGGAYEQYF. The CDR3 DNA reads as TGTGCCAGCAGCCAATCTACCGGGGGGGCCTACGAGCAGTACTTC.

This chain joins TRBV6-2 or TRBV6-3 and TRBJ2-1, with 7 bases fitting TRBD2. Germline CDR1 reads MNHEY; CDR2 reads SVGEGT. The CDR3 totals 13 residues. After removal of 5 bases from V and 9 bases from J, the junction contained 7 bases not matched to a gene. The CDR3 DNA reads TGTGCCAGCAGTAGAGCGGGGCGGGGTGAGCAGTTCTTC. As protein: CASSRAGRGEQFF.

V usage is TRBV27 and J usage is TRBJ1-1; TRBD1 is a possible D gene (6 bases). The germline CDR1 and CDR2 sequences are MNHEY and SMNVEV (reference sequence). The CDR3 length is 11 residues. V lost 6 bases and J 8 bases, leaving 10 bases between the germline ends. CDR3 residues: CASRSQGEAFF. The CDR3 DNA follows: TGTGCCAGCAGAAGTCAGGGGGAAGCTTTCTTT.

There are a few counts of this clonotype. The gene calls are TRBV7-2 and TRBJ1-4; a possible D gene is TRBD1 (5 bases). There are 15 residues in the CDR3. Trimming took 2 bases from V and 8 from J, leaving 15 bases between them. Germline V gene data show CDR1 as SGHTA and CDR2 as FQGNSA. CDR3 sequence reads: CASSLWRGASEKLFF. CDR3 in DNA: TGTGCCAGCAGCTTATGGCGGGGCGCATCGGAAAAACTGTTTTTT.

This clonotype was picked up a small number of times. The chain links TRBV5-1 to TRBJ1-2; 7 nucleotides line up with TRBD1. J gave up 3 bases and V 5 bases, and 10 bases lay outside the gene matches. This CDR3 contains 15 residues. Germline CDR1 SGHRS, CDR2 YFSETQ. This chain's CDR3 is CASRKLYGQDYGYTF. CDR3 DNA: TGCGCCAGCAGGAAACTCTACGGACAGGACTATGGCTACACCTTC.

This clonotype was seen more than once but under ten times. This chain uses TRBV4-1 with TRBJ2-1; 10 nucleotides align to TRBD1. From germline, CDR1 is MGHRA and CDR2 YSYEKL. CDR3 length: 15 residues. V dropped 4 bases and J dropped 7; count of bases not matched to a gene: 7. The DNA of the CDR3 is TGCGCCAGCAGCCTCCGGGACAGGGGAGGAAATGAGCAGTTCTTC. This translates into CASSLRDRGGNEQFF.

This chain connects TRBV5-1 to TRBJ2-5, with 7 positions matching TRBD2. V was pared by 2 bases and J by 5 bases, with 9 bases of the junction left unmatched. The germline gives CDR1 SGHRS, CDR2 YFSETQ. This CDR3 is 15 amino acids long. The CDR3, as DNA: TGCGCCAGCAGCTTCGGAGCGGGGCCGGGGGAGACCCAGTACTTC. Translation gives CASSFGAGPGETQYF. The full variable domain, in which reference TRBV5-1 and TRBJ2-5 provide the parts outside the CDR3, is KAGVTQTPRYLIKTRGQQVTLSCSPISGHRSVSWYQQTPGQGLQFLFEYFSETQRNKGNFPGRFSGRQFSNSRSEMNVSTLELGDSALYLCASSFGAGPGETQYFGPGTRLLVL.

This clonotype was counted only a few times. CDR3 bases: TGCAGTGCTGCCGGAACTAGCGGGGAAATTTCCTACAATGAGCAGTTCTTC. Translating it yields CSAAGTSGEISYNEQFF. The V call is TRBV20-1, the J call TRBJ2-1, with 10 bases fitting TRBD2. Trimming removed 5 bases from V and 1 base from J; junction bases left unmatched: 11. Per the germline V gene, CDR1 is DFQATT and CDR2 is SNEGSKA (reference sequence). CDR3 length equals 17 residues.

This clonotype was counted only a few times. One end of the junction does not line up with germline, which may come from a read error. This sequence joins TRBV7-9 and TRBJ2-5; TRBD2 is a possible D gene (7 bases). The V gene's germline CDR1 is SEHNR and CDR2 FQNEAQ (reference sequence). This CDR3 region has 11 residues. Here the CDR3 reads CASYGGRSTVF. In DNA form, the CDR3 reads TGTGCCAGCTACGGGGGGCGCTCCACGGTCTTC.

This clonotype was recorded many times. The chain recombines TRBV6-2 or TRBV6-3 with TRBJ2-3, with 13 bases that match TRBD2. Trimming cost V 5 bases and J 6 bases; bases outside gene matches: 2. The CDR3 totals 14 residues. The V gene's germline CDR1 is MNHEY and CDR2 SVGEGT. DNA for the CDR3: TGTGCCAGCAGTACGACTAGCGGGGGGGATACGCAGTATTTT. Translating it yields CASSTTSGGDTQYF.

The chain uses TRBV29-1 and TRBJ2-5; 7 bases line up with TRBD2. Germline V gives CDR1 SQVTM, CDR2 ANQGSEA. The length of the CDR3 is 13 residues. V lost 6 bases, J lost 5 bases, and 9 bases stayed unmatched. CDR3 loop: CSVRELALETQYF. The CDR3 DNA is TGCAGCGTGAGGGAACTAGCGTTGGAGACCCAGTACTTC.

This clonotype was picked up a small number of times. V gene TRBV5-1 combines with J gene TRBJ1-5, with TRBD1 as a possible D gene (5 bases). Germline V gives CDR1 SGHRS, CDR2 YFSETQ. This CDR3 is 15 amino acids long. Trimming cost V 0 bases and J 7 bases, with 14 bases left between them. Here the CDR3 DNA reads TGCGCCAGCAGCTTGGGGGACGGTCCGGGACAGCCCCAGCATTTT. Translation gives CASSLGDGPGQPQHF. The complete variable domain, with remaining parts taken from reference TRBV5-1 and TRBJ1-5, reads KAGVTQTPRYLIKTRGQQVTLSCSPISGHRSVSWYQQTPGQGLQFLFEYFSETQRNKGNFPGRFSGRQFSNSRSEMNVSTLELGDSALYLCASSLGDGPGQPQHFGDGTRLSIL.

This clonotype appeared many times. The chain combines TRBV3-1 with TRBJ2-7; tentatively, D is TRBD1 (6 bases). There are 16 residues in the CDR3. The V gene lost 3 bases and the J gene lost 2 bases, with 17 bases spanning the gap. In germline, CDR1 is LGHDT, CDR2 YNNKEL (reference sequence). CDR3 nucleotide sequence: TGTGCCAGCAGCCACCTAAGGGGGACCGTCCCCTACGAGCAGTACTTC. Translating it yields CASSHLRGTVPYEQYF.

The J gene is TRBJ2-7, the V gene TRBV5-1, with 9 bases identical to TRBD1. The CDR3 runs to 15 residues. The germline V gene encodes CDR1 SGHRS and CDR2 YFSETQ. J lost 3 bases, V lost 0 bases, and 4 bases had no gene match. CDR3 nucleotide sequence: TGCGCCAGCAGCTTGGCGGGACAGGGAAGCTACGAGCAGTACTTC. Translated: CASSLAGQGSYEQYF.

This clonotype was counted a few times. The chain employs TRBV19 and TRBJ1-5; 9 bases line up with TRBD1. CDR1 is LNHDA and CDR2 is SQIVND in the germline V gene (reference sequence). V shed 5 bases and J 6 bases; nucleotides not matched to a gene: 17. The CDR3 extends over 18 amino acids. This CDR3 reads CASSLNGPRQGVSQPQHF. The CDR3, as DNA: TGTGCCAGTAGTCTAAACGGCCCCAGACAGGGGGTAAGTCAGCCCCAGCATTTT.